A selection of T cell receptor beta chains follows, all from one sample in a study of Ad26.COV2.S vaccination and SARS-CoV-2 variants. Profiled with immunoSEQ multiplex PCR; TCRdb holds only in-frame clones, not every one. Of 350,000 to 500,000 clones listed, roughly nine tenths are singletons. Here the sequenced sample was peripheral blood, taken in a trial of Ad26.COV2.S vaccine versus placebo. The receptors originated from a person between 18 and 65 years old who received the Ad26.COV2.S COVID-19 vaccine or a placebo. The CDR3 runs from the conserved cysteine through the conserved F or W. D genes are given only for firm matches. Clone size is stated in some rows and not others, as once, few, many or a class when expanded.

J gene: TRBJ2-2; V gene: TRBV5-1; clone size: NA; D gene: NA; CDR3 protein: CASSPRGGRSGELFF; CDR3 DNA: TGCGCCAGCAGCCCTAGGGGGGGCCGGTCCGGGGAGCTGTTTTTT
J gene: TRBJ2-5; V gene: TRBV5-5; clone size: NA; D gene: TRBD1; CDR3 protein: CASTLRQGQETQYF; CDR3 DNA: TGTGCCAGCACCCTCAGACAGGGACAAGAGACCCAGTACTTC
J gene: TRBJ1-1; V gene: TRBV14; clone size: NA; D gene: NA; CDR3 protein: CASSPASEGWYTEAFF; CDR3 DNA: TGTGCCAGCAGCCCCGCGTCCGAGGGGTGGTACACTGAAGCTTTCTTT
J gene: TRBJ1-6; V gene: TRBV5-1; clone size: NA; D gene: NA; CDR3 protein: CASSSGGRLEGPLHF; CDR3 DNA: TGCGCCAGCAGTTCCGGGGGGCGACTAGAAGGTCCCCTCCACTTT
J gene: TRBJ1-4; V gene: TRBV10-3; clone size: NA; D gene: NA; CDR3 protein: CAISERGEGNEKLFF; CDR3 DNA: TGTGCCATCAGTGAAAGGGGGGAAGGTAATGAAAAACTGTTTTTT
J gene: TRBJ2-1; V gene: TRBV4-2; clone size: NA; D gene: NA; CDR3 protein: CASSRTISGSSYNEQFF; CDR3 DNA: TGTGCCAGCAGCCGGACTATTAGCGGAAGCTCCTACAATGAGCAGTTCTTC
J gene: TRBJ2-3; V gene: TRBV7-3; clone size: NA; D gene: NA; CDR3 protein: CASKSHLSTDTQYF; CDR3 DNA: TGTGCCAGCAAGTCCCACCTAAGCACAGATACGCAGTATTTT
J gene: TRBJ1-1; V gene: TRBV7-3; clone size: once; D gene: NA; CDR3 protein: CASSLSGALNTEAFF; CDR3 DNA: TGTGCCAGCAGCTTATCAGGGGCCCTGAACACTGAAGCTTTCTTT
J gene: TRBJ1-3; V gene: TRBV11-2; clone size: NA; D gene: NA; CDR3 protein: CASSLVAQNGNTIYF; CDR3 DNA: TGTGCCAGCAGCTTAGTGGCCCAGAATGGGAACACCATATATTTT
J gene: TRBJ2-3; V gene: TRBV28; clone size: NA; D gene: TRBD1; CDR3 protein: CASRRTGVDTQYF; CDR3 DNA: TGTGCCAGCAGAAGGACAGGGGTTGATACGCAGTATTTT
J gene: TRBJ2-2; V gene: TRBV6-5; clone size: NA; D gene: NA; CDR3 protein: CASRILSITGELFF; CDR3 DNA: TGTGCCAGCAGGATATTAAGTATAACCGGGGAGCTGTTTTTT
J gene: TRBJ2-7; V gene: TRBV4-3; clone size: NA; D gene: TRBD2; CDR3 protein: CASSQDRFGTSGSYEQYF; CDR3 DNA: TGCGCCAGCAGCCAAGATAGGTTTGGGACTAGCGGTTCCTACGAGCAGTACTTC
J gene: TRBJ2-1; V gene: TRBV27; clone size: once; D gene: NA; CDR3 protein: CASSPQAANNEQFF; CDR3 DNA: TGTGCCAGCAGTCCCCAGGCGGCTAACAATGAGCAGTTCTTC
J gene: TRBJ1-5; V gene: TRBV5-6; clone size: NA; D gene: NA; CDR3 protein: CASSLSQRHQPQHF; CDR3 DNA: TGTGCCAGCAGCTTGTCCCAGAGACATCAGCCCCAGCATTTT
J gene: TRBJ2-5; V gene: TRBV19; clone size: NA; D gene: NA; CDR3 protein: CASSAGARRETQETQYF; CDR3 DNA: TGTGCCAGTAGTGCCGGTGCGAGGAGGGAAACCCAAGAGACCCAGTACTTC
J gene: TRBJ2-3; V gene: TRBV28; clone size: NA; D gene: NA; CDR3 protein: CASSFSVVAIPTDTQYF; CDR3 DNA: TGTGCCAGCAGTTTTTCGGTCGTGGCGATCCCCACAGATACGCAGTATTTT
J gene: TRBJ2-5; V gene: TRBV5-6; clone size: NA; D gene: TRBD1; CDR3 protein: CASSRPPTGGETQYF; CDR3 DNA: TGTGCCAGCAGCCGACCTCCTACAGGGGGCGAGACCCAGTACTTC
J gene: TRBJ2-3; V gene: TRBV20-1; clone size: few; D gene: NA; CDR3 protein: CSAHRVYTQYF; CDR3 DNA: TGCAGTGCTCACAGGGTATATACGCAGTATTTT
J gene: TRBJ1-2; V gene: TRBV10-3; clone size: NA; D gene: NA; CDR3 protein: CAISPDGTAYGYTF; CDR3 DNA: TGTGCCATCAGTCCCGACGGGACGGCCTATGGCTACACCTTC
J gene: TRBJ1-1; V gene: TRBV7-9; clone size: NA; D gene: NA; CDR3 protein: CARDRMNTEAFF; CDR3 DNA: TGTGCCAGGGATAGGATGAACACTGAAGCTTTCTTT